These T cell receptor beta chains were read from a single sample in a study of OX40 agonist ivuxolimab in advanced cancers. Using immunoSEQ multiplex PCR, the repertoire was profiled, and TCRdb retains in-frame clones only, with some absent. The sample shows tens of thousands of clones, around four fifths of them seen only once. Source: CD4+ or CD8+ T cells sorted from blood, taken in a trial of the OX40 agonist ivuxolimab. These receptors originate from an adult with an advanced solid tumor such as melanoma, head and neck, liver or kidney cancer. CDR3s leave out the opening cysteine and the closing phenylalanine or tryptophan. Each record gives: V gene, J gene, CDR3 protein.

v_gene: TRBV9; j_gene: TRBJ1-1; CDR3aa: ASSVGQGAPEAF
v_gene: TRBV5-1; j_gene: TRBJ2-5; CDR3aa: ASSANRDGQETQY
v_gene: TRBV28; j_gene: TRBJ2-3; CDR3aa: ASSWDRTGDTQY
v_gene: TRBV11-3; j_gene: TRBJ2-5; CDR3aa: ASSLGHEGETQY
v_gene: TRBV7-2; j_gene: TRBJ1-4; CDR3aa: ASSPGTQNEKLF
v_gene: TRBV9; j_gene: TRBJ1-3; CDR3aa: ASSITGADGNTIY
v_gene: TRBV19; j_gene: TRBJ2-3; CDR3aa: ASSVDGSGDTQY
v_gene: TRBV5-1; j_gene: TRBJ1-1; CDR3aa: ASSWGHMNTEAF
v_gene: TRBV12-5; j_gene: TRBJ1-2; CDR3aa: ASGSSSIYGYT
v_gene: TRBV5-1; j_gene: TRBJ2-3; CDR3aa: ASSLAGGGTDTQY
v_gene: TRBV5-7; j_gene: TRBJ2-3; CDR3aa: ASSVPGQGGKDTQY
v_gene: TRBV7-2; j_gene: TRBJ2-7; CDR3aa: ASSLVGYEQY
v_gene: TRBV6-1; j_gene: TRBJ2-1; CDR3aa: ASSLGQSGNEQF
v_gene: TRBV9; j_gene: TRBJ1-2; CDR3aa: ASSGGRGVNYGYT
v_gene: TRBV28; j_gene: TRBJ2-5; CDR3aa: ASSLSGGGSVGETQY
v_gene: TRBV30; j_gene: TRBJ2-1; CDR3aa: AWIDVASNEQF
v_gene: TRBV11-3; j_gene: TRBJ2-1; CDR3aa: ASSPAAYNEQF
v_gene: TRBV11-3; j_gene: TRBJ2-1; CDR3aa: ASSLGSFEF
v_gene: TRBV6-1; j_gene: TRBJ2-3; CDR3aa: ASSEWLGQGGKDTQY
v_gene: TRBV4-3; j_gene: TRBJ2-1; CDR3aa: ASSQEGIQDDEQF
v_gene: TRBV11-3; j_gene: TRBJ2-1; CDR3aa: ASSLGIPLYNEQF
v_gene: TRBV2; j_gene: TRBJ1-5; CDR3aa: ASVTTGGNQPQH
v_gene: TRBV28; j_gene: TRBJ2-1; CDR3aa: AILDRGSSYNEQF
v_gene: TRBV29-1; j_gene: TRBJ2-1; CDR3aa: SVSGTSGRHEQF
v_gene: TRBV2; j_gene: TRBJ2-5; CDR3aa: ASTPVTQY
v_gene: TRBV6-5; j_gene: TRBJ2-7; CDR3aa: ASSPGQLQY
v_gene: TRBV7-9; j_gene: TRBJ2-7; CDR3aa: ASSSHGTFDEQY
v_gene: TRBV28; j_gene: TRBJ1-5; CDR3aa: ASSSMGVIEHSNQPQH
v_gene: TRBV10-3; j_gene: TRBJ1-3; CDR3aa: AISGTGNTIY
v_gene: TRBV6-6; j_gene: TRBJ1-1; CDR3aa: ASSTQGRPEAF
v_gene: TRBV5-8; j_gene: TRBJ1-1; CDR3aa: ASSTGPGQGPINTEAF
v_gene: TRBV5-8; j_gene: TRBJ2-1; CDR3aa: ASSLLAGRQF
v_gene: TRBV5-4; j_gene: TRBJ1-1; CDR3aa: ASSLGGTGGTEAF
v_gene: TRBV4-2; j_gene: TRBJ2-3; CDR3aa: ASKASGRGSDTQY
v_gene: TRBV6-5; j_gene: TRBJ2-1; CDR3aa: ASKKVGTSYEQF